The 29 T cell receptor beta chains listed next were all sequenced from one sample in a study of CD8 T cells in Susac syndrome. Roughly 0.45 to 1 ug RNA was reverse transcribed with random hexamers. Via MiXCR, TCRdb re-called the immunoSEQ multiplex PCR reads, giving one row per CDR3 protein. The sample includes 180,000 or so distinct CDR3 sequences, around 94% of them seen just once. The sequenced sample was CD4+ T cells from PBMCs. These receptors were collected from a human donor in good health.

The rearrangement uses TRBV12-3 or TRBV12-4 and TRBJ2-3, with 7 bases aligning to TRBD1. The CDR3 extends over 11 amino acids. The V gene end was trimmed by 7 bases and the J gene end by 10 bases; junction bases not matched to a gene: 5. CDR3 bases: TGTGCCAGCACCGTAGACAGGGCGCAGTATTTT. Protein sequence: CASTVDRAQYF.

The chain links TRBV4-1 to TRBJ2-1; D not certain. Trimming took off 2 bases at V and 10 bases at J, with 15 bases between the two ends. The germline V gene encodes CDR1 MGHRA and CDR2 YSYEKL. The length of the CDR3 is 14 residues. The DNA of the CDR3 is TGCGCCAGCAGCCAATCGGACCGACCGAAAGAGCAGTTCTTC. It specifies CASSQSDRPKEQFF.

A few counts support this clonotype. The chain carries TRBV7-2 and TRBJ2-5; D is ambiguous. V was shortened by 1 base and J by 5 bases, with 8 bases between the two germline ends. CDR1 and CDR2 from the germline V gene are SGHTA and FQGNSA. The CDR3 length is 13 residues. The CDR3 protein is CASSLDPRETQYF. CDR3 DNA: TGTGCCAGCAGCTTAGACCCACGGGAGACCCAGTACTTC.

The chain links TRBV7-2 to TRBJ1-4; D is undetermined. Germline lookup yields CDR1 SGHTA and CDR2 FQGNSA. The V end lost 4 bases, the J end lost 6 bases, and 9 bases lay between the germline ends. The length of the CDR3 is 13 residues. The DNA of the CDR3 is TGTGCCAGCAGCTCCGGGATTTATGAAAAACTGTTTTTT. Translating gives CASSSGIYEKLFF.

The rearrangement uses TRBV2 and TRBJ2-3, with D perhaps matching TRBD1 (5 bases). CDR3 length: 13 amino acids. CDR1 and CDR2 (germline): SNHLY, FYNNEI. With 10 bases removed from V and 0 bases from J, the gap between germline ends came to 11 bases. CDR3 DNA: TGTGCCACCGTGGGGCCTAGCACAGATACGCAGTATTTT. Amino acids: CATVGPSTDTQYF.

The V and J genes are TRBV5-6 and TRBJ1-6; TRBD1 matches 9 bases. The trim removed 0 bases at V and 10 bases at J, leaving 5 bases unmatched. The germline gives CDR1 SGHDT, CDR2 YYEEEE. The CDR3 is made up of 15 amino acids. The CDR3 here is CASSLDRGHQSPLHF. CDR3 DNA sequence: TGTGCCAGCAGCTTGGACAGGGGGCACCAATCACCCCTCCACTTT.

In this sample, this clonotype turned up once. The chain joins TRBV15 to TRBJ1-3, with a tentative D call TRBD1 (5 bases). Germline CDR1 LNHNV, CDR2 YYDKDF (reference sequence). The V gene lost 8 bases and the J gene lost 5 bases, with 16 bases spanning the gap. The CDR3 has 14 amino acids. The CDR3 nucleotides are TGTGCCACCGGACCGGGGGTGTCAAGAAACACCATATATTTT. This sequence encodes CATGPGVSRNTIYF.

The genes are TRBV20-1 and TRBJ1-1, with 7 nucleotides matching TRBD1. The V and J ends lost 1 base and 4 bases, in that order; junction bases with no gene match: 15. Germline V gene data show CDR1 as DFQATT and CDR2 as SNEGSKA (reference sequence). CDR3 length: 17 amino acids. CDR3: CSARAPRGGGPFTEAFF. The CDR3 DNA is TGCAGTGCTAGAGCCCCTCGCGGAGGGGGCCCTTTCACTGAAGCTTTCTTT.

This chain links TRBV2 with TRBJ2-1; TRBD1 matches 8 bases. CDR1 and CDR2 (germline): SNHLY, FYNNEI. The CDR3 spans 16 residues. V trimming: 4 bases; J trimming: 9 bases; junction bases outside the gene matches: 14. The CDR3 loop reads CASSGNRLLQGGEQFF. CDR3 bases: TGTGCCAGCAGTGGGAACCGCCTCCTACAGGGGGGTGAGCAGTTCTTC.

The genes are TRBV12-3 or TRBV12-4 and TRBJ1-4, with D tentatively TRBD1 (6 bases). Trimming left V 5 bases short and J 4 bases short, with 14 bases between. The CDR3 runs 15 residues. This chain's CDR3 is CASSPSGHDNEKLFF. CDR3 sequence (DNA): TGTGCCAGCAGTCCGTCGGGACATGATAATGAAAAACTGTTTTTT.

The chain combines TRBV4-3 with TRBJ1-2; D is unresolved. Trimming pared 0 bases from V and 5 bases from J, leaving 10 bases between. Germline loops: CDR1 LGHNA, CDR2 YSLEER. The CDR3 totals 14 residues. The CDR3 nucleotides read TGCGCCAGCAGCCAAGATCCCGGCAGATATGGCTACACCTTC. Protein: CASSQDPGRYGYTF.

The chain links TRBV25-1 to TRBJ1-6; TRBD1 agrees at 9 bases. Germline V gives CDR1 MGHDK, CDR2 SYGVNS. CDR3 length equals 13 residues. The junction had 7 bases not matched to a gene; V was cut back by 8 bases and J by 11 bases. CDR3 sequence reads: CASGDRDLTPLHF. The CDR3 DNA is TGTGCCAGCGGGGACAGGGACTTGACACCCCTCCACTTT.

The chain uses TRBV6-6 and TRBJ1-6; D unclear. CDR3 length: 16 residues. V was cut by 6 bases and J by 0 bases, with 12 bases left in between. Germline assignment: CDR1 MNHNY and CDR2 SVGAGI (reference sequence). As DNA, the CDR3 is TGTGCCAGCAGGACGGGAGAGAGCTCCTATAATTCACCCCTCCACTTT. Encoded protein: CASRTGESSYNSPLHF.

The chain uses TRBV7-6 and TRBJ2-5; D gene ambiguous. Between the trimmed V and J ends, which lost 6 bases and 0 bases, there was a span of 11 bases. There are 14 residues in the CDR3. Looked up from germline, CDR1 is SGHVS and CDR2 is FNYEAQ. As DNA, the CDR3 is TGTGCCAGCAGTTCCTCCGGGTACCAAGAGACCCAGTACTTC. It is translated as CASSSSGYQETQYF. The complete variable domain, with remaining parts taken from reference TRBV7-6 and TRBJ2-5, reads GAGVSQSPRYKVTKRGQDVALRCDPISGHVSLYWYRQALGQGPEFLTYFNYEAQQDKSGLPNDRFSAERPEGSISTLTIQRTEQRDSAMYRCASSSSGYQETQYFGPGTRLLVL.

The genes are TRBV7-2 and TRBJ2-3, with 10 bases identical to TRBD1. Trimming cost V 5 bases and J 3 bases; bases outside gene matches: 5. The CDR3 sequence is 15 residues long. Germline V gene sequence: CDR1 SGHTA, CDR2 FQGNSA. Here the CDR3 reads CASSPGGQGTDTQYF. The DNA for the CDR3 is TGTGCCAGCAGCCCTGGGGGACAGGGGACAGATACGCAGTATTTT.

The V call is TRBV5-1, the J call TRBJ2-3; 9 bases are a match to TRBD1. This CDR3 has 17 residues. J was trimmed by 0 bases and V by 0 bases; bases with no gene match: 5. Germline V lookup: CDR1 SGHRS, CDR2 YFSETQ. The CDR3 bases are TGCGCCAGCAGCTTGGAAGGACAGGGGCATAGCACAGATACGCAGTATTTT. Its protein is CASSLEGQGHSTDTQYF.

This clonotype appeared a single time. The chain links TRBV3-1 to TRBJ2-5; 11 bases align to TRBD2. The V segment lost 4 bases and the J segment 2 bases; nucleotides outside the gene matches: 6. The CDR3 covers 16 residues. CDR1 is LGHDT and CDR2 is YNNKEL in the germline V gene (reference sequence). The CDR3 loop reads CASSRLAGGLQETQYF. The CDR3 DNA follows: TGTGCCAGCAGCCGGTTAGCGGGGGGGCTTCAAGAGACCCAGTACTTC.

The chain employs TRBV7-9 and TRBJ2-3; 7 bases are a match to TRBD2. The CDR3 has 16 amino acids. Germline loops: CDR1 SEHNR, CDR2 FQNEAQ (reference sequence). The V segment lost 5 bases and the J segment 4 bases; nucleotides outside the gene matches: 12. This CDR3 is CASSLLPSGDADTQYF. CDR3 in DNA: TGTGCCAGCAGCCTCCTCCCCAGCGGGGACGCAGATACGCAGTATTTT.

The chain carries TRBV3-1 and TRBJ2-7, with 11 bases fitting TRBD2. Trimming removed 2 bases from V and 7 bases from J; junction bases left unmatched: 4. Germline-derived CDR1 and CDR2 are LGHDT and YNNKEL (reference sequence). The CDR3 covers 14 residues. The CDR3 bases are TGTGCCAGCAGCCAACCCGGGACTAGCGGTGAGCAGTACTTC. Translating it yields CASSQPGTSGEQYF.

This clonotype was counted once. This chain links TRBV9 with TRBJ2-3; maybe TRBD1 (5 bases). CDR1 and CDR2 (germline): SGDLS, YYNGEE. The CDR3 runs 15 residues. The V gene lost 0 bases and the J gene lost 2 bases, with 10 bases spanning the gap. This chain's CDR3 is CASSVGTPTTDTQYF. CDR3 coding DNA: TGTGCCAGCAGCGTAGGGACACCAACCACAGATACGCAGTATTTT.

The V gene is TRBV29-1, the J gene TRBJ2-1; 10 nucleotides line up with TRBD2. The J segment lost 9 bases and the V segment lost 8 bases, leaving 10 bases of the junction unmatched. The CDR3 extends over 13 amino acids. The germline gives CDR1 SQVTM, CDR2 ANQGSEA. The CDR3 DNA sequence: TGCAGCTATTACAGCGGGGGGGCCGTTGAGCAGTTCTTC. It specifies CSYYSGGAVEQFF.

The gene calls are TRBV6-2 or TRBV6-3 and TRBJ1-5, with D possibly TRBD1 on 6 matching bases. The germline CDR1 and CDR2 sequences are MNHEY and SVGEGT. The V and J ends lost 5 bases and 7 bases respectively, with 15 bases between them. CDR3 size: 14 residues. CDR3 region: CASSNREPGQPQHF. The CDR3 DNA follows: TGTGCCAGCAGTAACAGGGAGCCGGGGCAGCCCCAGCATTTT.

The rearrangement links TRBV3-1 to TRBJ1-2; tentatively, D is TRBD1 (5 bases). CDR3 size: 12 residues. Germline-derived CDR1 and CDR2 are LGHDT and YNNKEL (reference sequence). V was trimmed by 2 bases and J by 8 bases, leaving 9 bases between them. DNA for the CDR3: TGTGCCAGCAGCCAACCCGGGGGAGGCTACACCTTC. Amino acid sequence: CASSQPGGGYTF.

The chain recombines TRBV12-3 or TRBV12-4 with TRBJ2-3, with D possibly matching TRBD2 (5 bases). V was pared by 4 bases and J by 4 bases, with 15 bases between. This CDR3 has 15 amino acids. Here the CDR3 reads CASSSSRRGPDTQYF. In nucleotides, the CDR3 is TGTGCCAGCAGTTCCTCCCGGCGCGGGCCAGATACGCAGTATTTT.

This chain joins TRBV3-1 and TRBJ2-1; a weak D match, TRBD2 (6 bases). Germline values: CDR1 LGHDT, CDR2 YNNKEL (reference sequence). The CDR3 spans 14 residues. V lost 1 base to trimming and J lost 10 bases, with 14 bases between them. The CDR3 loop is CASSQGILGGEQFF. The CDR3 DNA follows: TGTGCCAGCAGCCAAGGGATACTAGGAGGGGAGCAGTTCTTC.

This chain connects TRBV19 to TRBJ2-5, with D perhaps TRBD1 or TRBD2 (5 bases each). CDR3 size: 15 residues. V dropped 10 bases and J dropped 3 bases, with 21 bases sitting between them. Germline V CDR1 and CDR2: LNHDA, SQIVND (reference sequence). CDR3 loop: CATRGAGLGEETQYF. The CDR3 bases are TGTGCCACTCGAGGGGCCGGGTTAGGTGAAGAGACCCAGTACTTC.

This sequence joins TRBV5-1 and TRBJ2-3, with D tentatively TRBD1 (6 bases). The CDR3 covers 14 residues. Trimming stripped 1 base from V and 5 bases from J, with 11 bases between. Germline CDR1 SGHRS, CDR2 YFSETQ. Written as DNA, the CDR3 is TGCGCCAGCAGCTTGTCGTTCAGGGGAGATACGCAGTATTTT. This translates into CASSLSFRGDTQYF.

The chain uses TRBV6-2 or TRBV6-3 and TRBJ2-5, with a weak D call TRBD2 (5 bases). The CDR3 sequence is 13 residues long. Deletions cut 7 bases from V and 4 bases from J, with 13 bases between. Germline V gene lookup returns CDR1 MNHEY and CDR2 SVGEGT. The CDR3 DNA sequence: TGTGCCAGCACCCACTCAGCGGTAGAGACCCAGTACTTC. It translates to CASTHSAVETQYF.

CDR3 region: CASSGQGIGNQPQHF. As DNA, the CDR3 is TGTGCCAGCAGCGGACAGGGAATTGGTAATCAGCCCCAGCATTTT. V gene TRBV9 combines with J gene TRBJ1-5, with 7 bases identical to TRBD1. Germline V gene sequence: CDR1 SGDLS, CDR2 YYNGEE. V lost 3 bases, J lost 4 bases, and 7 bases stayed unmatched. The CDR3 is 15 amino acids.